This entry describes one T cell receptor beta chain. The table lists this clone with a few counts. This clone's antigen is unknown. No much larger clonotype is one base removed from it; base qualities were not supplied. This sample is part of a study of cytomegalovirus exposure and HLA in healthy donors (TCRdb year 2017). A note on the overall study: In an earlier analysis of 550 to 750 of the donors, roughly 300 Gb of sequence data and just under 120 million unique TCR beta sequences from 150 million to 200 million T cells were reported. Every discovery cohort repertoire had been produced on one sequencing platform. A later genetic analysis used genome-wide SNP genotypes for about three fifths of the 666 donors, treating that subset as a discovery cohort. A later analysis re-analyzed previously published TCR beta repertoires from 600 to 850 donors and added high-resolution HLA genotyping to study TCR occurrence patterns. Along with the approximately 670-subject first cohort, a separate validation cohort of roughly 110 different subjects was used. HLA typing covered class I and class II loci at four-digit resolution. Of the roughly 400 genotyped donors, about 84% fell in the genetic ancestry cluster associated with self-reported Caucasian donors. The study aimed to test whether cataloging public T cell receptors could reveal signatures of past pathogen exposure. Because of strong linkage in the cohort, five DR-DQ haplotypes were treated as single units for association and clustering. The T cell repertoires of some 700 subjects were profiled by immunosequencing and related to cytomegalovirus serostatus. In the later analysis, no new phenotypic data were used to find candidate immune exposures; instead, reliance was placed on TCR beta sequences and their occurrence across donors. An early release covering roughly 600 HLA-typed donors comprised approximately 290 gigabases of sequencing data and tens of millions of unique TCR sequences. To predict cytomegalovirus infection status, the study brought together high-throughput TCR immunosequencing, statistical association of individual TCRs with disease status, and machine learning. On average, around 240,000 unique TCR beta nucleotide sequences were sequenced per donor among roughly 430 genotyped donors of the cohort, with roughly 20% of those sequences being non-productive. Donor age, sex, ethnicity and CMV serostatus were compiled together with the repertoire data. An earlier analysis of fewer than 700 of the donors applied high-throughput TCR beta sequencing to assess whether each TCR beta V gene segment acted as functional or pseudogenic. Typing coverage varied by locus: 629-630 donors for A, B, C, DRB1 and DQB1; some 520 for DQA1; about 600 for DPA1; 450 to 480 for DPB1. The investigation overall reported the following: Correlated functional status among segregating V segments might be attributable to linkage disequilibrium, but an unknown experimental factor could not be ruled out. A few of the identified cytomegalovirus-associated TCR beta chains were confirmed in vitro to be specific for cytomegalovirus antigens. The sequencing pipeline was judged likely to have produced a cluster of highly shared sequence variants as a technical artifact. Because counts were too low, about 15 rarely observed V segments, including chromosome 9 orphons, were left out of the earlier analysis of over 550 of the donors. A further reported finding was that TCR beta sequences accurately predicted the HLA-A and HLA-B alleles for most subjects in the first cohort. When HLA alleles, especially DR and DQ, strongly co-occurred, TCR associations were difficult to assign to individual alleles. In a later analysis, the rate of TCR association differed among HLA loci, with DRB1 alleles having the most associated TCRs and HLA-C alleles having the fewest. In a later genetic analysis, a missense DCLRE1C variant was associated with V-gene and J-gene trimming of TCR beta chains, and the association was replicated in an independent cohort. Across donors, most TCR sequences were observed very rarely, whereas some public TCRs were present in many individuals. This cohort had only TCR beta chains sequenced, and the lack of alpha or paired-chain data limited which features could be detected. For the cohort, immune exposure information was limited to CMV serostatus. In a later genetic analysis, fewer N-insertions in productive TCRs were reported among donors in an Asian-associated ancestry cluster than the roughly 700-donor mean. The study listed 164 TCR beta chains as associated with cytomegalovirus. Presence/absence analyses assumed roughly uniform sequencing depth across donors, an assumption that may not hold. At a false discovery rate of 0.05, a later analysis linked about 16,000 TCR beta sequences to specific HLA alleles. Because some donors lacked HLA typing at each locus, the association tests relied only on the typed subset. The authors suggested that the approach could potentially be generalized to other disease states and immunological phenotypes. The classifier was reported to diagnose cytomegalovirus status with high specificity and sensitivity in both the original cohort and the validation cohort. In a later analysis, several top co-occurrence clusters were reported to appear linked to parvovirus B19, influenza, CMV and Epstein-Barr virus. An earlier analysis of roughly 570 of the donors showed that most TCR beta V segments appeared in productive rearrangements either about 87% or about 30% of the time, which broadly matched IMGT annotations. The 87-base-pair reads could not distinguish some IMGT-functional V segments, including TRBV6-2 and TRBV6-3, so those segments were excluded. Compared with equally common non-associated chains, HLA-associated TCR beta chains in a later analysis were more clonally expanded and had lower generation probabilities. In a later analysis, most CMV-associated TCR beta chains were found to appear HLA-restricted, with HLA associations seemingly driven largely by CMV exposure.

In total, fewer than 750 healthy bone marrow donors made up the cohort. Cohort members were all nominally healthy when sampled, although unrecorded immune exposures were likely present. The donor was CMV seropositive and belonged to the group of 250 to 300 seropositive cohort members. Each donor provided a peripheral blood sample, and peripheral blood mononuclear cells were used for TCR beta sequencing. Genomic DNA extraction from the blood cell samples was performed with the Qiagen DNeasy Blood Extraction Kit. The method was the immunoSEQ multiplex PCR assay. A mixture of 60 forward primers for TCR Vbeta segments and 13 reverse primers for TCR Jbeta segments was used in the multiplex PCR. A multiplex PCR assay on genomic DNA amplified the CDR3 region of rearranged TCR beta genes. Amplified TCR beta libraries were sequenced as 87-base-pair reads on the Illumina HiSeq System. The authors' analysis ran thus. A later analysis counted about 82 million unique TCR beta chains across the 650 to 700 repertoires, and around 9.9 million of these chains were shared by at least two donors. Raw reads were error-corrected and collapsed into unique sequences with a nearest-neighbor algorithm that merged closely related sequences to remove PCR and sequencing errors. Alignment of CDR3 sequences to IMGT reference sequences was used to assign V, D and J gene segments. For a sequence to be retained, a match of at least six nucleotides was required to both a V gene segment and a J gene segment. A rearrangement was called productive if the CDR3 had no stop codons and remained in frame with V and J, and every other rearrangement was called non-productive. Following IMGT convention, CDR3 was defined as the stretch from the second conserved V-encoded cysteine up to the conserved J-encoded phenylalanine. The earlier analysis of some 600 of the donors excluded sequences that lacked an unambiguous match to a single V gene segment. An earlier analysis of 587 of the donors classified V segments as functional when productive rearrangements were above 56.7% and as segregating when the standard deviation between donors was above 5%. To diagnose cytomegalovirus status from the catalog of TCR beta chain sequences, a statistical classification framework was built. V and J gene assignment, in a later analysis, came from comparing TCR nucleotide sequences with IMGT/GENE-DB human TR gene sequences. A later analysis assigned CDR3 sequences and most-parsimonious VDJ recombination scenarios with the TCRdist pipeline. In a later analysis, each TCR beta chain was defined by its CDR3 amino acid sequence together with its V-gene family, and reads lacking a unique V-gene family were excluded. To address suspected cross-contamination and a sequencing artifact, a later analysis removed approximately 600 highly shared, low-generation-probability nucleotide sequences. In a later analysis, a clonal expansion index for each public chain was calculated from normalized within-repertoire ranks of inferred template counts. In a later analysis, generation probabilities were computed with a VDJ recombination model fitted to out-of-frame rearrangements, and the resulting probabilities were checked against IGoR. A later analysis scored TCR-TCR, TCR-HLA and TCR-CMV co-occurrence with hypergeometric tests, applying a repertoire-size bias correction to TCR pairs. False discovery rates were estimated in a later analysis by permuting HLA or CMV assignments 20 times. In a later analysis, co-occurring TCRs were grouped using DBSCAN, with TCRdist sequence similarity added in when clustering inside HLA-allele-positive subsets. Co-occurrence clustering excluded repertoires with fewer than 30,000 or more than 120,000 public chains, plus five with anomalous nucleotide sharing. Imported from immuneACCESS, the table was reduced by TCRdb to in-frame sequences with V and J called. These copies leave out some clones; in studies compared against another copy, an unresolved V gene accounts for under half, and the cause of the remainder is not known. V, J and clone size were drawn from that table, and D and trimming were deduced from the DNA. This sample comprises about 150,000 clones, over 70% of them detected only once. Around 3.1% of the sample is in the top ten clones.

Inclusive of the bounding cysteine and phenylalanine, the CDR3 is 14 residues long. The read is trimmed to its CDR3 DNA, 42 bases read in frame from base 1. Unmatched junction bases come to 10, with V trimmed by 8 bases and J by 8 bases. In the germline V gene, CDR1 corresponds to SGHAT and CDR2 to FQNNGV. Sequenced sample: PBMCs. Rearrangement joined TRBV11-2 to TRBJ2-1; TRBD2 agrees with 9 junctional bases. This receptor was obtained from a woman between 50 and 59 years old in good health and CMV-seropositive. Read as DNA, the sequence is TGTGCCAGCCGCCGAGCGGGAGGTGGGGATGAGCAGTTCTTC. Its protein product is CASRRAGGGDEQFF.